These 32 T cell receptor beta chains share one sample of origin, sequenced in a study of T-cell memory formation after mild COVID-19. TCRdb processed the 5' RACE reads anew with MiXCR; each CDR3 protein has one entry. The data hold 350,000 to 450,000 distinct CDR3 sequences, with 13% to 15% observed a single time. Material: PBMCs or a T cell subset sorted from them (not recorded which). The receptors stem from a young man who had mild COVID-19 (a few samples of this study predate the infection). Cell type and time point are not known.

The chain couples TRBV10-3 to TRBJ1-1; D gene ambiguous. Germline V lookup: CDR1 ENHRY, CDR2 SYGVKD. This CDR3 comprises 13 residues. V lost 1 base to trimming and J lost 4 bases, with 7 bases between them. The CDR3 protein is CAISEFLGTEAFF. DNA for the CDR3: TGTGCCATCAGTGAGTTCCTGGGCACTGAAGCTTTCTTT.

This clonotype came up a few times. The rearrangement uses TRBV15 and TRBJ2-7; 8 bases fit TRBD2. Germline CDR1 LNHNV, CDR2 YYDKDF (reference sequence). The J segment lost 2 bases and the V segment lost 0 bases, leaving 9 bases of the junction unmatched. The CDR3 loop spans 17 amino acids. In DNA, the CDR3 is TGTGCCACCAGCAGAGATAAAGCGGGGGCCACGCCCTACGAGCAGTACTTC. It yields the protein CATSRDKAGATPYEQYF.

The chain links TRBV5-4 to TRBJ2-3; the D gene could be TRBD1 or TRBD2 (5 bases each). The CDR3 runs 14 residues. The germline V gene has CDR1 SGHNT and CDR2 YYREEE (reference sequence). V lost 0 bases and J 6 bases, leaving 11 bases between the germline ends. CDR3 protein: CASSLGDGADTQYF. CDR3 nucleotide sequence: TGTGCCAGCAGCTTGGGGGACGGTGCGGATACGCAGTATTTT.

This clonotype was seen repeatedly, ten times or more. DNA of the CDR3: TGTGCCAGCAGCTCCTCCGGGACTAACGAGCAGTACTTC. Translated: CASSSSGTNEQYF. The chain couples TRBV7-9 to TRBJ2-7; 7 bases line up with TRBD2. CDR1 and CDR2 from the germline V gene are SEHNR and FQNEAQ (reference sequence). V shed 4 bases, J shed 5 bases, and the junction held 5 bases outside the gene matches. This CDR3 is 13 amino acids long.

This clonotype was recorded a few times. The chain couples TRBV27 to TRBJ2-1; 13 bases map to TRBD2. The CDR3 length is 15 residues. In germline, CDR1 is MNHEY, CDR2 SMNVEV (reference sequence). The J segment lost 7 bases and the V segment lost 5 bases, leaving 5 bases of the junction unmatched. The CDR3 DNA is TGTGCCAGCAGTGGACTAGCGGGGGTTCTAAATGAGCAGTTCTTC. Its translation: CASSGLAGVLNEQFF.

This sequence joins TRBV4-2 and TRBJ1-1; D is unclear. Germline CDR1 and CDR2: LGHNA and YNFKEQ. Trimming removed 2 bases from V and 2 bases from J, with 6 bases in between. This CDR3 is built from 13 residues. The chain's CDR3 is CASSQLSNTEAFF. The CDR3 coding sequence is TGTGCCAGCAGCCAACTATCAAACACTGAAGCTTTCTTT.

A word on this clonotype: Since a much larger clone is just one base distant, this may be a read error. V is TRBV24-1 and J is TRBJ1-5; D is unclear. Looked up from germline, CDR1 is KGHDR and CDR2 is SFDVKD. This CDR3 region has 12 residues. CDR3 in DNA: TGTGCCACCAGTGATCTCAATCAGCCCAAGCATTTT. Translation: CATSDLNQPKHF.

Ten or more counts support this clonotype. This sequence joins TRBV7-9 and TRBJ2-3; D is undetermined. Germline V lookup: CDR1 SEHNR, CDR2 FQNEAQ (reference sequence). V dropped 0 bases and J dropped 3 bases, with 10 bases sitting between them. The CDR3 is made up of 15 amino acids. The CDR3 coding sequence is TGTGCCAGCAGCTTAGCGCTGTCTACGACAGATACGCAGTATTTT. It translates to CASSLALSTTDTQYF.

This chain links TRBV15 with TRBJ1-1, with TRBD1 as a possible D gene (5 bases). The CDR3 is made up of 13 amino acids. The germline V gene encodes CDR1 LNHNV and CDR2 YYDKDF (reference sequence). The V and J ends lost 9 bases and 4 bases respectively, with 15 bases between them. DNA for the CDR3: TGTGCCACTCAGGGATGGCGAAGCACTGAAGCTTTCTTT. Its translation: CATQGWRSTEAFF.

The chain combines TRBV4-1 with TRBJ1-6; D not certain. The length of the CDR3 is 17 residues. V lost 2 bases and J lost 11, with 22 bases in between. Germline V lookup: CDR1 MGHRA, CDR2 YSYEKL. CDR3 in DNA: TGCGCCAGCAGCCAAAATCCCTTCGGGCTGGTCGCCCCACCCCTCCACTTT. It is translated as CASSQNPFGLVAPPLHF.

The chain has TRBV29-1 and TRBJ1-1; no clear D gene. The CDR3 extends over 13 amino acids. Germline CDR1 and CDR2: SQVTM and ANQGSEA. Trimming cost V 5 bases and J 1 base, with 11 bases left between them. The CDR3 region has the DNA TGCAGCGTTCGGGTGGCAGGGAACACTGAAGCTTTCTTT. It yields the protein CSVRVAGNTEAFF. Supplemented by reference TRBV29-1 and TRBJ1-1, the full variable domain reads SAVISQKPSRDICQRGTSLTIQCQVDSQVTMMFWYRQQPGQSLTLIATANQGSEATYESGFVIDKFPISRPNLTFSTLTVSNMSPEDSSIYLCSVRVAGNTEAFFGQGTRLTVV.

This clonotype was counted many times. V gene TRBV5-1 combines with J gene TRBJ2-5; 10 nucleotides match TRBD2. Germline CDR1 and CDR2: SGHRS and YFSETQ. The CDR3 loop spans 18 amino acids. V trimming: 3 bases; J trimming: 4 bases; junction bases outside the gene matches: 15. CDR3 loop: CASSSGVAGGPSGETQYF. In DNA, the CDR3 is TGCGCCAGCAGCTCCGGTGTAGCGGGGGGCCCCTCGGGAGAGACCCAGTACTTC. The whole variable domain, filled in from reference TRBV5-1 and TRBJ2-5, reads KAGVTQTPRYLIKTRGQQVTLSCSPISGHRSVSWYQQTPGQGLQFLFEYFSETQRNKGNFPGRFSGRQFSNSRSEMNVSTLELGDSALYLCASSSGVAGGPSGETQYFGPGTRLLVL.

V and J are TRBV2 and TRBJ2-7, with TRBD2 identical over 7 bases. This CDR3 region has 11 residues. The junction had 2 bases not matched to a gene; V was cut back by 8 bases and J by 4 bases. CDR1 SNHLY and CDR2 FYNNEI come from the germline V gene. CDR3 protein: CASELAYEQYV. Here the CDR3 DNA reads TGTGCCAGCGAACTAGCGTACGAGCAGTACGTC.

This clonotype came up many times. The chain carries TRBV3-1 and TRBJ2-7; D is unresolved. Germline assignment: CDR1 LGHDT and CDR2 YNNKEL (reference sequence). The CDR3 contains 13 residues. The ends were cut back, 0 bases at V and 6 bases at J, with 9 bases in the middle. CDR3 nucleotides: TGTGCCAGCAGCCAAGAACTGTTGTTCGAGCAGTACTTC. The encoded protein is CASSQELLFEQYF.

This clonotype was seen a few times. V is TRBV7-9 and J is TRBJ2-1, with D possibly called TRBD1 or TRBD2 (5 bases each). The CDR3 totals 15 residues. In germline, CDR1 is SEHNR, CDR2 FQNEAQ (reference sequence). V gave up 5 bases and J gave up 5 bases, with 16 bases separating them. CDR3 protein: CASSPGTHWDNEQFF. In nucleotides, the CDR3 is TGTGCCAGCAGCCCCGGGACGCACTGGGACAATGAGCAGTTCTTC.

V is TRBV6-5 and J is TRBJ2-2, with D hard to call. With 5 bases removed from V and 5 bases from J, the gap between germline ends came to 9 bases. Germline CDR1 is MNHEY and CDR2 is SVGAGI. This CDR3 has 13 residues. CDR3 nucleotide sequence: TGTGCCAGCAGTCCCCCTCATACCGGGGAGCTGTTTTTT. Residues: CASSPPHTGELFF.

The rearrangement links TRBV3-1 to TRBJ2-2; TRBD2 aligns across 8 bases. Germline V lookup: CDR1 LGHDT, CDR2 YNNKEL (reference sequence). The length of the CDR3 is 14 residues. The V gene end was trimmed by 5 bases and the J gene end by 6 bases; junction bases not matched to a gene: 5. CDR3 amino acids: CASSFGLASGELFF. CDR3 coding DNA: TGTGCCAGCAGCTTCGGACTAGCATCCGGGGAGCTGTTTTTT. The variable domain in full, completed from reference TRBV3-1 and TRBJ2-2, reads DTAVSQTPKYLVTQMGNDKSIKCEQNLGHDTMYWYKQDSKKFLKIMFSYNNKELIINETVPNRFSPKSPDKAHLNLHINSLELGDSAVYFCASSFGLASGELFFGEGSRLTVL.

The chain has TRBV29-1 and TRBJ2-1, with TRBD1 as a possible D gene (7 bases). This CDR3 contains 16 residues. Germline V gives CDR1 SQVTM, CDR2 ANQGSEA. The V end lost 4 bases, the J end lost 3 bases, and 19 bases lay between the germline ends. The CDR3 DNA reads as TGCAGCGTTGGGGCGATGCAGGGGGGTCTCTACAATGAGCAGTTCTTC. It encodes CSVGAMQGGLYNEQFF.

The chain links TRBV23-1 to TRBJ2-5; TRBD2 agrees at 9 bases. TRBV23-1 is an ORF for which the function is uncertain. This CDR3 is built from 16 residues. With 3 bases clipped from V and 3 bases from J, the junction kept 8 bases outside the gene matches. The CDR3 region is CASSHKTSGRKETQYF. In DNA form, the CDR3 reads TGCGCCAGCAGTCATAAGACTAGCGGCCGAAAAGAGACCCAGTACTTC.

The chain employs TRBV7-2 and TRBJ2-7; D is uncertain. Germline CDR1 and CDR2: SGHTA and FQGNSA. The CDR3 extends over 13 amino acids. V was clipped by 4 bases and J by 0 bases, with 7 bases between them. This CDR3 reads CASSSPTSYEQYF. CDR3 DNA: TGTGCCAGCAGCTCCCCAACCTCCTACGAGCAGTACTTC.

This clonotype was seen only a few times. The CDR3 protein is CASSLLAGGRITDTQYF. In nucleotides, the CDR3 is TGTGCCAGCAGTTTATTAGCGGGGGGCCGAATCACAGATACGCAGTATTTT. V and J are TRBV27 and TRBJ2-3; TRBD2 matches at 10 bases. Germline loops: CDR1 MNHEY, CDR2 SMNVEV (reference sequence). The CDR3 spans 17 residues. V was pared by 1 base and J by 2 bases, with 6 bases of the junction left unmatched.

This clonotype occurred a few times. This chain connects TRBV4-2 to TRBJ2-7; 8 nucleotides match TRBD2. Germline loops: CDR1 LGHNA, CDR2 YNFKEQ. With 0 bases clipped from V and 6 bases from J, the junction kept 4 bases outside the gene matches. The CDR3 runs 14 residues. In DNA, the CDR3 is TGTGCCAGCAGCCAAGAAACCACTAGCGGCGAGCAGTACTTC. This translates into CASSQETTSGEQYF.

This clonotype was counted ten times or more. J is TRBJ1-1 and V is TRBV29-1; D remains unclear. The germline V gene encodes CDR1 SQVTM and CDR2 ANQGSEA. This CDR3 has 12 residues. Trimming cost V 5 bases and J 0 bases, with 7 bases left between them. CDR3 sequence: CSVTVMNTEAFF. The CDR3 DNA sequence: TGCAGCGTTACTGTAATGAACACTGAAGCTTTCTTT.

In its sample, this clonotype was seen many times. The chain is built from TRBV5-1 and TRBJ2-1; 7 bases fit TRBD1. This CDR3 comprises 13 residues. The junction had 0 bases not matched to a gene; V was cut back by 1 base and J by 5 bases. Germline V lookup: CDR1 SGHRS, CDR2 YFSETQ. The CDR3 coding sequence is TGCGCCAGCAGCTTGCAGGGGGACAATGAGCAGTTCTTC. The encoded protein is CASSLQGDNEQFF.

V is TRBV4-2 and J is TRBJ1-3, with unresolved D. The CDR3 spans 14 residues. The germline gives CDR1 LGHNA, CDR2 YNFKEQ. V dropped 2 bases and J dropped 4 bases, with 9 bases sitting between them. The CDR3 loop is CASSQLGFGNTIYF. The CDR3 nucleotides read TGTGCCAGCAGCCAACTAGGGTTCGGAAACACCATATATTTT.

This clonotype has a count of ten or more. The rearrangement links TRBV11-2 to TRBJ2-1; no definite D call. This CDR3 has 12 amino acids. V was cut by 5 bases and J by 10 bases, with 12 bases left in between. Germline V CDR1 and CDR2: SGHAT, FQNNGV. DNA for the CDR3: TGTGCCAGCAGCGGAGAAAATTTAGAGCAGTTCTTC. Residues: CASSGENLEQFF.

This clonotype was detected a few times. The chain uses TRBV7-2 and TRBJ1-1; 8 bases line up with TRBD1. Germline CDR1 is SGHTA and CDR2 is FQGNSA. Unmatched junction bases numbered 5, after V lost 1 base and J lost 4 bases. There are 15 residues in the CDR3. The CDR3 loop reads CASSLGNQGATEAFF. As DNA, the CDR3 is TGTGCCAGCAGCTTAGGCAATCAGGGGGCCACTGAAGCTTTCTTT.

This clonotype was seen a handful of times. The chain carries TRBV4-3 and TRBJ1-3; D remains unclear. The germline V gene has CDR1 LGHNA and CDR2 YSLEER. The CDR3 totals 14 residues. Trimming shortened V by 0 bases and J by 8 bases, and 11 bases separated the two germline ends. The CDR3 DNA reads as TGCGCCAGCAGCCAAGATGTAAATCTGGACACCATATATTTT. Its translation is CASSQDVNLDTIYF.

In this sample, this clonotype turned up many times. V is TRBV6-6 and J is TRBJ2-4, with 9 bases that match TRBD1. The V and J ends lost 5 bases and 8 bases, in that order; junction bases with no gene match: 4. Germline-derived CDR1 and CDR2 are MNHNY and SVGAGI (reference sequence). This CDR3 spans 13 amino acids. The chain's CDR3 is CASSPGQGYIQYF. DNA of the CDR3: TGTGCCAGCAGTCCGGGACAGGGTTACATTCAGTACTTC.

In DNA form, the CDR3 reads TGTGCCTCGTCCGGGGCAGGGTTGGATGAGCAGTTCTTC. This encodes CASSGAGLDEQFF. This rearrangement joins TRBV2 to TRBJ2-1; possibly TRBD1 or TRBD2 for D (5 bases each). V lost 11 bases to trimming and J lost 8 bases, with 19 bases between them. The CDR3 extends over 13 amino acids. Germline V gene data show CDR1 as SNHLY and CDR2 as FYNNEI.

This clonotype was seen many times. The gene calls are TRBV13 and TRBJ2-7, with 9 bases fitting TRBD2. In germline, CDR1 is PRHDT, CDR2 FYEKMQ (reference sequence). The CDR3 has 14 amino acids. V was pared by 2 bases and J by 6 bases, with 5 bases of the junction left unmatched. The CDR3 coding sequence is TGTGCCAGCAGCTTAAAGGGACTAGCCACCGAGCAGTACTTC. Amino acid sequence: CASSLKGLATEQYF.

The CDR3 loop is CASSQVGRADTQYF. In DNA form, the CDR3 reads TGCGCCAGCAGCCAAGTAGGCAGGGCAGATACGCAGTATTTT. V gene TRBV4-1 combines with J gene TRBJ2-3; a weak D match, TRBD1 (5 bases). Germline V gene sequence: CDR1 MGHRA, CDR2 YSYEKL. The CDR3 has 14 amino acids. Trimming cost V 1 base and J 4 bases, with 9 bases left between them.